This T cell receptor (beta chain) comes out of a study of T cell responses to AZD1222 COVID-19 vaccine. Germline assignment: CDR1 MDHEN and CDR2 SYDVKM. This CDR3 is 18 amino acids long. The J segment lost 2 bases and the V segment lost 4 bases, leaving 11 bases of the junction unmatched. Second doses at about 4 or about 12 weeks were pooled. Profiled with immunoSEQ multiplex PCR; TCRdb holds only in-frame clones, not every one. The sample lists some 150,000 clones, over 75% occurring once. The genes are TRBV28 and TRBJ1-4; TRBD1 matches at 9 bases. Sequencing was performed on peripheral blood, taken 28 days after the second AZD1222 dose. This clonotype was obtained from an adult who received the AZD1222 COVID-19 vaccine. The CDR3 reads CASSSSGTGHFTNEKLFF. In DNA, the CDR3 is TGTGCCAGCAGTTCCTCCGGGACAGGGCATTTCACTAATGAAAAACTGTTTTTT.